This T cell receptor beta chain is drawn from a study of blood T cell repertoires in COVID-19. Study details: The origin of the acute and convalescent COVID-19 samples was the United States, Italy and Spain. From T cells, B-cell-depleted T cells, or PBMCs came the material, which was cDNA or gDNA.

Study processing details: Quantification of nucleated cells was approximated via reference gene primer amplification. The repertoire was sequenced with immunoSEQ multiplex PCR; TCRdb's copy has only in-frame clones and lacks some. That table furnishes V, J and clone size, whereas the DNA furnished D and trimming. The sample contains about 160,000 clones, roughly 85% of which appear only once. Per the germline V gene, CDR1 is SGDLS and CDR2 is YYNGEE. V was clipped by 5 bases and J by 6 bases; unmatched bases: 10. The CDR3 runs 16 residues. Seattle-derived patients entered the study during active infection and were followed longitudinally.

Input material: peripheral blood. This chain connects TRBV9 to TRBJ2-2; 10 nucleotides agree with TRBD1. This TCR derives from a woman aged 45-59 years with COVID-19, enrolled during active disease. The CDR3 loop is CASSVNLDRGSGELFF. The CDR3 region has the DNA TGTGCCAGCAGTGTTAATTTGGACAGGGGGTCCGGGGAGCTGTTTTTT.